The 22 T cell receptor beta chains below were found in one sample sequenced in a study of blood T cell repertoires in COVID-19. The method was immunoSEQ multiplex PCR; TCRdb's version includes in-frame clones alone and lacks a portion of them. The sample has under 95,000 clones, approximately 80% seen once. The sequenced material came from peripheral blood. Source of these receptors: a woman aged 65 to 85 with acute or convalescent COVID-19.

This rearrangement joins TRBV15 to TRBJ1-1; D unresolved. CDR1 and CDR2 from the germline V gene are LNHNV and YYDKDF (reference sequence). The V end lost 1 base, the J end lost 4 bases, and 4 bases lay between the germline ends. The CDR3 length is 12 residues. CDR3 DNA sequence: TGTGCCACCAGCAGAGGTATCACTGAAGCTTTCTTT. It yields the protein CATSRGITEAFF.

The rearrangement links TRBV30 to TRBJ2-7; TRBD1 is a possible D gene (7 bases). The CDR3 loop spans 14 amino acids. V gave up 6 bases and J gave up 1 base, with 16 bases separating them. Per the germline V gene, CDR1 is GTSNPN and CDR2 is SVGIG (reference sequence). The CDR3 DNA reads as TGTGCCTGCGCATGGGGGGACAGATCCTACGAGCAGTACTTC. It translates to CACAWGDRSYEQYF.

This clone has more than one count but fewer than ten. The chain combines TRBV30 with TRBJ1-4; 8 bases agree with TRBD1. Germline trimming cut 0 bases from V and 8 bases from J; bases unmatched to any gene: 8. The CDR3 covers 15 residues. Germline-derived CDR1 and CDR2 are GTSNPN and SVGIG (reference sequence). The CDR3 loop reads CAWSVRTGLGEKLFF. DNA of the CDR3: TGTGCCTGGAGTGTACGGACAGGGTTGGGGGAAAAACTGTTTTTT. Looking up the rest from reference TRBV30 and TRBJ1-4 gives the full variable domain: SQTIHQWPATLVQPVGSPLSLECTVEGTSNPNLYWYRQAAGRGLQLLFYSVGIGQISSEVPQNLSASRPQDRQFILSSKKLLLSDSGFYLCAWSVRTGLGEKLFFGSGTQLSVL.

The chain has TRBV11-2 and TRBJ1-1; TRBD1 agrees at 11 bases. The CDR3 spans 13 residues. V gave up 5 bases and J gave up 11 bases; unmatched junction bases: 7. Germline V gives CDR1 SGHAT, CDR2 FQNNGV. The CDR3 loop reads CASSAGTGGTAFF. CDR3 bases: TGTGCCAGCAGCGCCGGGACAGGGGGTACGGCTTTCTTT.

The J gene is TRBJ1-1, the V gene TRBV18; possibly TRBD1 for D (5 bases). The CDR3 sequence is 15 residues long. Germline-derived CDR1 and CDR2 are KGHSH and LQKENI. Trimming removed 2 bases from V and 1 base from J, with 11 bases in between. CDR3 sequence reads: CASSPVPTGNTEAFF. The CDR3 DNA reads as TGTGCCAGCTCACCAGTCCCTACAGGGAACACTGAAGCTTTCTTT.

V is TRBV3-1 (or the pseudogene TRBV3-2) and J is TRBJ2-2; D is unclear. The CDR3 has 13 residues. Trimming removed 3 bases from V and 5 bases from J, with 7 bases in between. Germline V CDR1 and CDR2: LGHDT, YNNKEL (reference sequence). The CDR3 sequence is CASSHQKTGELFF. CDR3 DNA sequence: TGTGCCAGCAGCCACCAGAAGACCGGGGAGCTGTTTTTT.

The CDR3 reads CASSRASRDTEAFF. As DNA, the CDR3 is TGTGCCAGCAGCCGAGCCTCCCGGGACACTGAAGCTTTCTTT. The chain is built from TRBV3-1 (or the pseudogene TRBV3-2) and TRBJ1-1; D uncertain. Germline V CDR1 and CDR2: LGHDT, YNNKEL (reference sequence). V was trimmed by 4 bases and J by 3 bases, leaving 12 bases between them. This CDR3 spans 14 amino acids.

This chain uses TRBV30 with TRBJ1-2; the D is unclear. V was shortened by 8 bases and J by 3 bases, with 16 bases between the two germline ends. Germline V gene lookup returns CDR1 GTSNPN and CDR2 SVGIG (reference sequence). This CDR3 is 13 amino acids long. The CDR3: CAQMRQPYYGYTF. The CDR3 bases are TGTGCCCAAATGAGGCAACCCTACTATGGCTACACCTTC.

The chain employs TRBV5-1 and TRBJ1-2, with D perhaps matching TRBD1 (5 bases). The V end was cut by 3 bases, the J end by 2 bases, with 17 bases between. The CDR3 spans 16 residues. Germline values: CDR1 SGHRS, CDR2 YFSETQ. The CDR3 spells CASSSLEGEGNYGYTF. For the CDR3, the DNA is TGCGCCAGCAGCTCCCTGGAGGGAGAGGGGAACTATGGCTACACCTTC. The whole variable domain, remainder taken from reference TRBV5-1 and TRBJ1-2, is KAGVTQTPRYLIKTRGQQVTLSCSPISGHRSVSWYQQTPGQGLQFLFEYFSETQRNKGNFPGRFSGRQFSNSRSEMNVSTLELGDSALYLCASSSLEGEGNYGYTFGSGTRLTVV.

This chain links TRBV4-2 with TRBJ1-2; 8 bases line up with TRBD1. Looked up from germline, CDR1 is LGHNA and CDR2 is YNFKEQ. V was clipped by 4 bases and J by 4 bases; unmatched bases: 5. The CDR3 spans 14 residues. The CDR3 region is CASSPTGGSYGYTF. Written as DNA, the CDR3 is TGTGCCAGCAGCCCCACAGGGGGATCCTATGGCTACACCTTC.

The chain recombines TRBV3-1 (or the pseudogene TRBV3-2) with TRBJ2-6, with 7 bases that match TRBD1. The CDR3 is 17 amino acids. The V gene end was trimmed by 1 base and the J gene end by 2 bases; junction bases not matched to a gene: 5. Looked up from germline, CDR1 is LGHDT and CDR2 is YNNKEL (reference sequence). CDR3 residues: CASSQGTGRAGANVLTF. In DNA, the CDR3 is TGTGCCAGCAGCCAAGGGACAGGTCGGGCTGGGGCCAACGTCCTGACTTTC.

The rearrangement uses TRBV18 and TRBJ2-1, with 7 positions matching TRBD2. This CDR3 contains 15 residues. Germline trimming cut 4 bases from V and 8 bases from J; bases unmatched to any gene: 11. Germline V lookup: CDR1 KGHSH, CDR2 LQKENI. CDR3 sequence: CASSLIREDPDEQFF. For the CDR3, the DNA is TGTGCCAGCTCACTTATCCGGGAGGACCCGGATGAGCAGTTCTTC.

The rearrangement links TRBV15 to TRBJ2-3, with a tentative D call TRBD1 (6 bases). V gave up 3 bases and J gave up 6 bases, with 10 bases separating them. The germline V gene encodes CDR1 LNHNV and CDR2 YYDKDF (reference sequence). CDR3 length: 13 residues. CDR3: CATSSFRGDTQYF. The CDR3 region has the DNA TGTGCCACCAGCAGCTTCAGGGGCGATACGCAGTATTTT.

The CDR3 DNA is TGTGCCAGCAGCTTTACAGGCTTATCCTACGAGCAGTACTTC. Its translation: CASSFTGLSYEQYF. The chain has TRBV5-8 and TRBJ2-7; a weak D match, TRBD1 (5 bases). The CDR3 contains 14 residues. Deletions cut 2 bases from V and 1 base from J, with 10 bases between. The germline CDR1 and CDR2 sequences are SGHTS and YDEGEE.

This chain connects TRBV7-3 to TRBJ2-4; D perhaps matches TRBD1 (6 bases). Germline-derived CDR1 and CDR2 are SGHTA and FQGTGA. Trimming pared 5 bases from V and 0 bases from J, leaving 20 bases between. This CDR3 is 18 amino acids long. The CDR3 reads CASSPTGWDTRAKNIQYF. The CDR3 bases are TGTGCCAGCAGCCCGACAGGTTGGGACACAAGAGCCAAAAACATTCAGTACTTC.

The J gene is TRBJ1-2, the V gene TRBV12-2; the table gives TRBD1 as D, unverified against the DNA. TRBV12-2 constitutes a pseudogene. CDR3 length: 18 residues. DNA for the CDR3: TGTGCAAGTCGCTTTAGGCAGGGACAGGAGGTTCCCCCCTATGGCTACACCTTC. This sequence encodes CASRFRQGQEVPPYGYTF.

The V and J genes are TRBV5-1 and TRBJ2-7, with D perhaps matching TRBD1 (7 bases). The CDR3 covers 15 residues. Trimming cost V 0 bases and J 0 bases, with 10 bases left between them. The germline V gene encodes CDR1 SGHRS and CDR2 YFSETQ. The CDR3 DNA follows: TGCGCCAGCAGCTTGGGCGGGACAGTCTCCTACGAGCAGTACTTC. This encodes CASSLGGTVSYEQYF.

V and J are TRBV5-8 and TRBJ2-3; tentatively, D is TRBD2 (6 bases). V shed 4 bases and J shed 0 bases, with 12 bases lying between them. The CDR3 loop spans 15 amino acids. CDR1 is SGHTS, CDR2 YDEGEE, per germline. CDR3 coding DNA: TGTGCCAGCAGCCCTGTGGGGGGAAGCACAGATACGCAGTATTTT. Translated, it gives CASSPVGGSTDTQYF.

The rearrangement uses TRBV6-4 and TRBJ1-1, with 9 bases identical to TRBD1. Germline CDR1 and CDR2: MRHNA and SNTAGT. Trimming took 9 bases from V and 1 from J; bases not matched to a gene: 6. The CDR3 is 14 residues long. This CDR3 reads CARKTGGENTEAFF. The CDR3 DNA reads TGTGCCAGAAAGACAGGGGGGGAGAACACTGAAGCTTTCTTT.

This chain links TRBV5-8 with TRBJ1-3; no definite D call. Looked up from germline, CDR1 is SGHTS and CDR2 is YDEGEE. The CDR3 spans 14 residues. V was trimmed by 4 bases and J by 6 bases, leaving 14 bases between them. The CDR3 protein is CASSVEAGINTIYF. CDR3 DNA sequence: TGTGCCAGCAGCGTCGAGGCGGGAATAAACACCATATATTTT.

In nucleotides, the CDR3 is TGTGCCCCTAGACAGAGACACCCCATGAACACTGAAGCTTTCTTT. Translated: CAPRQRHPMNTEAFF. The V call is TRBV6-4, the J call TRBJ1-1, with D tentatively TRBD1 (5 bases). Trimming shortened V by 11 bases and J by 0 bases, and 19 bases separated the two germline ends. The CDR3 runs 15 residues. Germline values: CDR1 MRHNA, CDR2 SNTAGT.

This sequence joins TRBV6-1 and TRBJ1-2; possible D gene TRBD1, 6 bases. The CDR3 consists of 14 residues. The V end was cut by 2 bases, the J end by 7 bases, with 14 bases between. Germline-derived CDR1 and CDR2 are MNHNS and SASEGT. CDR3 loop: CASSERPPRGGYTF. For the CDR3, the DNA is TGTGCCAGCAGTGAAAGGCCCCCCAGGGGTGGCTACACCTTC.